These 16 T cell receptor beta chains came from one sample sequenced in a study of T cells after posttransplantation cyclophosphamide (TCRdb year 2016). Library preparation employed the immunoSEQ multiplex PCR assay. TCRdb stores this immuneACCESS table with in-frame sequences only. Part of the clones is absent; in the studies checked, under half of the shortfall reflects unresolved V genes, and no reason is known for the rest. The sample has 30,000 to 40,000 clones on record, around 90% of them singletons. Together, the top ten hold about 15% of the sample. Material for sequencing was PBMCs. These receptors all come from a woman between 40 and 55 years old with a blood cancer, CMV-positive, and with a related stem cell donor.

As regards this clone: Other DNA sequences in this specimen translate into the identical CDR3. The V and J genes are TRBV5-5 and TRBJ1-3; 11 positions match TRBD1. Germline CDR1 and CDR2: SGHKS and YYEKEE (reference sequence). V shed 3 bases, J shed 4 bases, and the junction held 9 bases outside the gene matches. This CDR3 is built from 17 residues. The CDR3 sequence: CASSWTGGGLTGNTIYF. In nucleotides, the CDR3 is TGTGCCAGCAGCTGGACAGGGGGCGGTTTGACAGGAAACACCATATATTTT. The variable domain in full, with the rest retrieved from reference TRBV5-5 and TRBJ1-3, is DAGVTQSPTHLIKTRGQQVTLRCSPISGHKSVSWYQQVLGQGPQFIFQYYEKEERGRGNFPDRFSARQFPNYSSELNVNALLLGDSALYLCASSWTGGGLTGNTIYFGEGSWLTVV.

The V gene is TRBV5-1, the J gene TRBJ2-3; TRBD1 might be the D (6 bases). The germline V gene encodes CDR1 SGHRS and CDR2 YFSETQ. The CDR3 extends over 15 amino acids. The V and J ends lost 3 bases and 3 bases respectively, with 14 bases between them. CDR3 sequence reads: CASSSNREWTDTQYF. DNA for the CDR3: TGCGCCAGCAGCTCAAACAGGGAATGGACAGATACGCAGTATTTT.

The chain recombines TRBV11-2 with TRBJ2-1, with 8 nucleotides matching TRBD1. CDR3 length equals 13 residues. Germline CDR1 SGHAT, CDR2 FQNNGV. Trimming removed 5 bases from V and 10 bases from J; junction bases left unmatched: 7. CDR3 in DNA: TGTGCCAGCAGCCAGGACAGGGAATACGAGCAGTTCTTC. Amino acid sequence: CASSQDREYEQFF.

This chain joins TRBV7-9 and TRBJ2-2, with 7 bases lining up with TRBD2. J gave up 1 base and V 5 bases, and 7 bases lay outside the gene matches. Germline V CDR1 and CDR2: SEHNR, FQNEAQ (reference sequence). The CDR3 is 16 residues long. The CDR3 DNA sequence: TGTGCCAGCAGCCAACTAGGCGGGGGGAACACCGGGGAGCTGTTTTTT. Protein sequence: CASSQLGGGNTGELFF.

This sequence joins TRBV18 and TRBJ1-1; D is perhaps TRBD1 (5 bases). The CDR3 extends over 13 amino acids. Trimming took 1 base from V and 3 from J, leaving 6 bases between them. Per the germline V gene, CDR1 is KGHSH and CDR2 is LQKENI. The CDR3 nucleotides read TGTGCCAGCTCACCACAAGGGGACACTGAAGCTTTCTTT. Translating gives CASSPQGDTEAFF.

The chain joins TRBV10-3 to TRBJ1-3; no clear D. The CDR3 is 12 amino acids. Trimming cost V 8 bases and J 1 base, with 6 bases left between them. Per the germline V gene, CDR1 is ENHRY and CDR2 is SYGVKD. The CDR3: CAIGRSGNTIYF. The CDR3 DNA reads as TGTGCCATCGGTCGGTCTGGAAACACCATATATTTT.

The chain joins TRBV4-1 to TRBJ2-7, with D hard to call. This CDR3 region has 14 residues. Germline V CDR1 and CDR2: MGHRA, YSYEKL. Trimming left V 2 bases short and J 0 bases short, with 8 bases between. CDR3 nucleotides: TGCGCCAGCAGCCAAAACAGTATCTCCTACGAGCAGTACTTC. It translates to CASSQNSISYEQYF.

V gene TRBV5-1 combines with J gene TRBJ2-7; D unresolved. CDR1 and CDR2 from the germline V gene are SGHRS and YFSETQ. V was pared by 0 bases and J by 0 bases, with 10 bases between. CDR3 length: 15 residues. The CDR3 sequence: CASSLGAGSSYEQYF. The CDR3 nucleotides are TGCGCCAGCAGCTTGGGGGCAGGCAGCTCCTACGAGCAGTACTTC.

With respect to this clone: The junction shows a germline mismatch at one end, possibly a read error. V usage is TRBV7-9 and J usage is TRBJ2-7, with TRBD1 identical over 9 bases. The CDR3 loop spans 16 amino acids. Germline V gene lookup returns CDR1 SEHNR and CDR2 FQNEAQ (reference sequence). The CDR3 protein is CASSPHRSDRGRDVNF. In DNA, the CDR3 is TGTGCCAGCAGCCCACACCGGAGTGACAGGGGGAGGGACGTGAACTTC.

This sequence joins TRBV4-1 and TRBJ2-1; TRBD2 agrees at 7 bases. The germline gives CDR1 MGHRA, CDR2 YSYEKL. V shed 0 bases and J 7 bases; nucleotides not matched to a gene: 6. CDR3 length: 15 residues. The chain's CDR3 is CASSQDGRGLNEQFF. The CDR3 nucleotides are TGCGCCAGCAGCCAAGATGGGAGGGGCCTGAATGAGCAGTTCTTC.

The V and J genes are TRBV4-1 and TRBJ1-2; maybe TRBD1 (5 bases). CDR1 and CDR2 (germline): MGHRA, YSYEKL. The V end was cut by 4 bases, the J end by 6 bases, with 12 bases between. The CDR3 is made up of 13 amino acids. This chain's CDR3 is CASSPGGIHGYTF. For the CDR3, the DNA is TGCGCCAGCAGCCCGGGGGGAATCCATGGCTACACCTTC.

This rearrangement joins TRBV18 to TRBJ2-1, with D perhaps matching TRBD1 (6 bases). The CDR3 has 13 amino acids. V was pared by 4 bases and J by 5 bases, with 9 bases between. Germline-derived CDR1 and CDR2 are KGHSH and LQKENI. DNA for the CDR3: TGTGCCAGCTCACGGGACACCGACAATGAGCAGTTCTTC. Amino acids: CASSRDTDNEQFF.

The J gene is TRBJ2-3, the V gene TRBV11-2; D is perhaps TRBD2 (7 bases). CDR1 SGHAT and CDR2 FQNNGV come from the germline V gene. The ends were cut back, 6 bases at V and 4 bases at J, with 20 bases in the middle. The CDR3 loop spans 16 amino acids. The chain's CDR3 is CASSTIRGGAPDTQYF. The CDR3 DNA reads TGTGCCAGCAGTACCATAAGAGGGGGGGCCCCAGATACGCAGTATTTT.

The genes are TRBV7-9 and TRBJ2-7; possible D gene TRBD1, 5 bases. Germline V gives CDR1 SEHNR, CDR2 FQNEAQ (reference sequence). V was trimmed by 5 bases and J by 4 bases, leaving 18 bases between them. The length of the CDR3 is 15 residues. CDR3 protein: CASSPPKQEWYEQYF. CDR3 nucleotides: TGTGCCAGCAGCCCACCTAAACAGGAATGGTACGAGCAGTACTTC.

As DNA, the CDR3 is TGTGCCAGCAGCTTATTGGGACAGGGGCCTATGAACACTGAAGCTTTCTTT. Its translation: CASSLLGQGPMNTEAFF. This sequence joins TRBV7-9 and TRBJ1-1, with 10 nucleotides matching TRBD1. The V gene's germline CDR1 is SEHNR and CDR2 FQNEAQ (reference sequence). This CDR3 has 17 amino acids. V shed 2 bases, J shed 0 bases, and the junction held 6 bases outside the gene matches.

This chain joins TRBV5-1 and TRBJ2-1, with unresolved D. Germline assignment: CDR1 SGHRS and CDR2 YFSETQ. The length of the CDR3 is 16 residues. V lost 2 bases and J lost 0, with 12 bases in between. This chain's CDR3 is CASSLGRRSSYNEQFF. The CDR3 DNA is TGCGCCAGCAGCTTAGGCAGACGGAGCTCCTACAATGAGCAGTTCTTC.